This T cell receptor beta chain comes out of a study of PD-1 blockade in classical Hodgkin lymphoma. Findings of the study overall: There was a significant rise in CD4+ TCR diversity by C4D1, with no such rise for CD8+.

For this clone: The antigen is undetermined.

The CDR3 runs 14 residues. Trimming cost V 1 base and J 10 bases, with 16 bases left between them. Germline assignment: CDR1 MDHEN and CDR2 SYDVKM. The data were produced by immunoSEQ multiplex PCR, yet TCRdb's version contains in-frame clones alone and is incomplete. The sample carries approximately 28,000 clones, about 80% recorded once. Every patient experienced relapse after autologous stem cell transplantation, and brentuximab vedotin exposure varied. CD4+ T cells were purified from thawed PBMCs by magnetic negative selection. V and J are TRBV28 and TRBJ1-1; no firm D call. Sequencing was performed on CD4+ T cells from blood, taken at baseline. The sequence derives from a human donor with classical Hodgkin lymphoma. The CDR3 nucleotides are TGTGCCAGCAGTTTATTAGACAATCAAAGGCGAGCTTTCTTT. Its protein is CASSLLDNQRRAFF. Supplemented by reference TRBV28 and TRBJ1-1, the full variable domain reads DVKVTQSSRYLVKRTGEKVFLECVQDMDHENMFWYRQDPGLGLRLIYFSYDVKMKEKGDIPEGYSVSREKKERFSLILESASTNQTSMYLCASSLLDNQRRAFFGQGTRLTVV.